Described below is a single T cell receptor beta chain sequence and its context. The antigen remains unidentified. The data originate from a study of T cell responses to AZD1222 COVID-19 vaccine. General study points: In a largely white British group with more females than males, clonal diversity was possibly underestimated. Just six AZD1222 recipients tested seropositive at baseline. Nearly half of the spike-specific TCRs reportedly recognize variant regions that carry no mutations. Repertoire sampling occurred only after the peak T cell response.

TCRdb's copy holds only in-frame clones and misses some; the assay was immunoSEQ multiplex PCR. The sample comprises 110,000 to 150,000 clones, 93% of which are singletons, and under 6.5% rests with the top ten. The specimen was peripheral blood, collected on day 0 of AZD1222 vaccination. The sequence came from an adult in good health.

In DNA form, the CDR3 reads TGCGCCAGCAGCCAAGGCGCCCAGAGGACCGGGGAGCTGTTTTTT. Amino acids: CASSQGAQRTGELFF. The chain carries TRBV4-1 and TRBJ2-2, with D hard to call. Germline CDR1 reads MGHRA; CDR2 reads YSYEKL. Trimming pared 1 base from V and 5 bases from J, leaving 11 bases between. CDR3 length: 15 amino acids.